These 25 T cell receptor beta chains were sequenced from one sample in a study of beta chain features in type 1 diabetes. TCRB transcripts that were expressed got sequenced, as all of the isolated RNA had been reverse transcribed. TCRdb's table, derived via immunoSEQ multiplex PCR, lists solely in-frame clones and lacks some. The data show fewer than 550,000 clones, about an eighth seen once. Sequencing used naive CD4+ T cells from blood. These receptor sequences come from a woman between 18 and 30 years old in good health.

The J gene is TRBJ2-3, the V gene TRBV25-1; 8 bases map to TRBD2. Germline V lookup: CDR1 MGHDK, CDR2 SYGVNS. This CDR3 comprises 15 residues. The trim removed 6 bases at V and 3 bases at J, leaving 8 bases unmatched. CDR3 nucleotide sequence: TGTGCCAGCAGCTTGGGACTAGTTGGAACAGATACGCAGTATTTT. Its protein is CASSLGLVGTDTQYF.

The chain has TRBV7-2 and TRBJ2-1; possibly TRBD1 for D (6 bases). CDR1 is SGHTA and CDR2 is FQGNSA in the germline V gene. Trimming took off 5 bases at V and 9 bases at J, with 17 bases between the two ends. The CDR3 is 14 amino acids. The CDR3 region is CASSLNLQGAEQFF. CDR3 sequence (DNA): TGTGCCAGCAGCCTTAACCTACAGGGTGCTGAGCAGTTCTTC.

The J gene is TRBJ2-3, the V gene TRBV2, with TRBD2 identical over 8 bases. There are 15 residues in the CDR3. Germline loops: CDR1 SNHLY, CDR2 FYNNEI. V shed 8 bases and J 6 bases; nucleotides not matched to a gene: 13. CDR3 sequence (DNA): TGTGCCAGCGGTTTCACCGGGGGGGCTTTTGATACGCAGTATTTT. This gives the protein CASGFTGGAFDTQYF. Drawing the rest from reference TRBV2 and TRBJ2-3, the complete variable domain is EPEVTQTPSHQVTQMGQEVILRCVPISNHLYFYWYRQILGQKVEFLVSFYNNEISEKSEIFDDQFSVERPDGSNFTLKIRSTKLEDSAMYFCASGFTGGAFDTQYFGPGTRLTVL.

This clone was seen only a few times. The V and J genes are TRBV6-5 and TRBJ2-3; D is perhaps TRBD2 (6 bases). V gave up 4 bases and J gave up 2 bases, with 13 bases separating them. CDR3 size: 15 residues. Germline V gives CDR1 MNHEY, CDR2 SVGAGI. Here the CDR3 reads CASSSRRDPTDTQYF. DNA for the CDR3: TGTGCCAGCAGTTCCCGGAGGGACCCCACAGATACGCAGTATTTT.

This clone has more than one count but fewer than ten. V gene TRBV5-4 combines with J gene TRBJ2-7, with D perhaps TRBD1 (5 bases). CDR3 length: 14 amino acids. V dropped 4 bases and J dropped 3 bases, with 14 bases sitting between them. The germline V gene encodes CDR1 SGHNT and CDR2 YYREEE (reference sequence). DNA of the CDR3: TGTGCCAGCAGCACCAAGACAGAGCACTACGAGCAGTACTTC. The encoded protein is CASSTKTEHYEQYF.

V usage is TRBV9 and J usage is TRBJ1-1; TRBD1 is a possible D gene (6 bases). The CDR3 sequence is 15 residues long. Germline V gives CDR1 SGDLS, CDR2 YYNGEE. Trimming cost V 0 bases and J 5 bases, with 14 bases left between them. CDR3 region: CASSVVAGAQTEAFF. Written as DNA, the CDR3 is TGTGCCAGCAGCGTAGTGGCGGGGGCGCAGACTGAAGCTTTCTTT.

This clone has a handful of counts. The CDR3 DNA is TGTGCCAGCAGCCATATTGGGGAGGGAAACGAGCAGTACGTC. This sequence encodes CASSHIGEGNEQYV. The rearrangement joins TRBV7-9 to TRBJ2-7, with 7 bases fitting TRBD2. The germline V gene has CDR1 SEHNR and CDR2 FQNEAQ (reference sequence). Trimming removed 5 bases from V and 5 bases from J; junction bases left unmatched: 9. The CDR3 runs 14 residues.

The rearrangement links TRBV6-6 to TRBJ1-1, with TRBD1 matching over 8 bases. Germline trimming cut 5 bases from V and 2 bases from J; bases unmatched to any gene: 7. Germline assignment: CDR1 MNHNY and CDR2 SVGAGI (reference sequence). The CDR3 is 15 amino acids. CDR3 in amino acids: CASSKDRGHNTEAFF. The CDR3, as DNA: TGTGCCAGCAGTAAAGACAGGGGCCATAACACTGAAGCTTTCTTT.

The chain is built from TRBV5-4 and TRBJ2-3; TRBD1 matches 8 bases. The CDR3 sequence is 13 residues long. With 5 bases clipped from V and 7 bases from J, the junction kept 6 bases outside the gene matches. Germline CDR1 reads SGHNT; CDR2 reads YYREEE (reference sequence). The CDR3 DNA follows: TGTGCCAGCAGTACGGACAGGGCAAATACGCAGTATTTT. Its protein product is CASSTDRANTQYF.

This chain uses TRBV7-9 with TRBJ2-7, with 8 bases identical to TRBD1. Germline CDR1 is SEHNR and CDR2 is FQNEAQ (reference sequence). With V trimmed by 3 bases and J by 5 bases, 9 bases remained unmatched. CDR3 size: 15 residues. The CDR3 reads CASSFTGGRYNEQYV. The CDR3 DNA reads TGTGCCAGCAGCTTTACAGGGGGAAGGTATAACGAGCAGTACGTC.

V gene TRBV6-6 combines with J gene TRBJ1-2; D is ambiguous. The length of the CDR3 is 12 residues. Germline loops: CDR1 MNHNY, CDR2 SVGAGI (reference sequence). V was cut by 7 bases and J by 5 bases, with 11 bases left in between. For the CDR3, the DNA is TGTGCCAGCATGTCGCCGGGGTATGGCTACACCTTC. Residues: CASMSPGYGYTF.

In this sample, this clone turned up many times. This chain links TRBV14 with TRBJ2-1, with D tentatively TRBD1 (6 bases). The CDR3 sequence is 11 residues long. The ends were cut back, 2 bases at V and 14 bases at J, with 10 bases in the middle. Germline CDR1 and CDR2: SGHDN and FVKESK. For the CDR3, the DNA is TGTGCCAGCAGCCAAAGAACAGGGAAGTTCTTC. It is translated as CASSQRTGKFF. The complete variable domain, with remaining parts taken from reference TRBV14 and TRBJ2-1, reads EAGVTQFPSHSVIEKGQTVTLRCDPISGHDNLYWYRRVMGKEIKFLLHFVKESKQDESGMPNNRFLAERTGGTYSTLKVQPAELEDSGVYFCASSQRTGKFFGPGTRLTVL.

The CDR3 sequence: CSVEGLSGNTIYF. Written as DNA, the CDR3 is TGCAGCGTTGAAGGTCTCTCTGGAAACACCATATATTTT. The V and J genes are TRBV29-1 and TRBJ1-3; D is undetermined. V was pared by 1 base and J by 0 bases, with 4 bases between. This CDR3 is built from 13 residues. Per germline, CDR1 SQVTM and CDR2 ANQGSEA.

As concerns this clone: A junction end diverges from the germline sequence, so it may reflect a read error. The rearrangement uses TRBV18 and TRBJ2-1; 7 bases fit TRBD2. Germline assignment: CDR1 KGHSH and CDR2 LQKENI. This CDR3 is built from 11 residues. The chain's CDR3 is CASSPSGDKLF. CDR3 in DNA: TGTGCCAGCTCACCAAGCGGGGATAAACTCTTC.

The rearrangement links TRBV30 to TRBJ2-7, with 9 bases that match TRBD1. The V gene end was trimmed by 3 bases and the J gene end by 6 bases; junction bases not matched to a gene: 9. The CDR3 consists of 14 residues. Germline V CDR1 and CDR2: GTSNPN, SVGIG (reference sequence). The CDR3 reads CAWRLAQGAGEQYF. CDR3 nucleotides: TGTGCCTGGAGGTTGGCACAGGGGGCGGGCGAGCAGTACTTC.

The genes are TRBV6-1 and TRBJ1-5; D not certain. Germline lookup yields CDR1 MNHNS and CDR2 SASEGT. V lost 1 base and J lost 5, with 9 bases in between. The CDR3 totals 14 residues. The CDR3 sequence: CASSEVGGHQPQHF. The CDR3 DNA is TGTGCCAGCAGTGAAGTGGGTGGGCATCAGCCCCAGCATTTT.

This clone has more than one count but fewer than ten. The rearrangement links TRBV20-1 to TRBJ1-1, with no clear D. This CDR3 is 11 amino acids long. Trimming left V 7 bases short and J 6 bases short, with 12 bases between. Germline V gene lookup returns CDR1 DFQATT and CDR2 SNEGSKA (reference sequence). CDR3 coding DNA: TGCAGTGTTTCCTTAAGAGCTGAAGCTTTCTTT. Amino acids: CSVSLRAEAFF.

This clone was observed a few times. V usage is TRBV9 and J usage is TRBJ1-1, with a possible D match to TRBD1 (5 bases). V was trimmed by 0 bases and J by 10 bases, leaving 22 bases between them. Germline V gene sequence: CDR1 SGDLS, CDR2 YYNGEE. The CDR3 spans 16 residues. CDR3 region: CASSVDPGMDTEGAFF. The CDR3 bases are TGTGCCAGCAGCGTAGATCCAGGGATGGACACTGAAGGAGCTTTCTTT.

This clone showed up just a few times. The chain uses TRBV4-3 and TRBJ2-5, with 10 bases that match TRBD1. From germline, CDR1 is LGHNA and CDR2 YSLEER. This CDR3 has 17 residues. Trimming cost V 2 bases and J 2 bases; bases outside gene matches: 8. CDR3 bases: TGCGCCAGCAGCCAATCGCTGCCGGGACAGGGGCAAGAGACCCAGTACTTC. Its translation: CASSQSLPGQGQETQYF.

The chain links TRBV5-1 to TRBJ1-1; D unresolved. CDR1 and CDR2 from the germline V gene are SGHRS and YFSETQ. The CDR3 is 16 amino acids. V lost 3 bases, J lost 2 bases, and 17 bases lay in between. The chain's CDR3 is CASSSRSVGVNTEAFF. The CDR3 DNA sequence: TGCGCCAGCAGCTCGCGATCGGTCGGGGTTAACACTGAAGCTTTCTTT.

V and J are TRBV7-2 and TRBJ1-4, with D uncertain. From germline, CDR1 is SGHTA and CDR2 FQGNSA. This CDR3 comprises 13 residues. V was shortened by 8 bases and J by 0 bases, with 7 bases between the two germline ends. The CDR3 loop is CASQRSTNEKLFF. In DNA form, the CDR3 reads TGTGCCAGCCAGAGATCAACTAATGAAAAACTGTTTTTT.

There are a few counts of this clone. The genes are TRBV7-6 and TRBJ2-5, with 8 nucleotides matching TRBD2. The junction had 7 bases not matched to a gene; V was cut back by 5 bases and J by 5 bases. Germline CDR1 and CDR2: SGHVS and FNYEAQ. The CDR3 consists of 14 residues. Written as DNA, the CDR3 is TGTGCCAGCAGCGTATCGGGACTAGTGGAGACCCAGTACTTC. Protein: CASSVSGLVETQYF.

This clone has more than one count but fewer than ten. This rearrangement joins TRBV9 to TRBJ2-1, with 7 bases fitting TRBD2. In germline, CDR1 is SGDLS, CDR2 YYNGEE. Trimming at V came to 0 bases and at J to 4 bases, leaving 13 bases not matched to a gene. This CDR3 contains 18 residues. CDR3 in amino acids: CASSVALSGLAVYNEQFF. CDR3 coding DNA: TGTGCCAGCAGCGTAGCCCTCTCGGGGCTAGCGGTATACAATGAGCAGTTCTTC. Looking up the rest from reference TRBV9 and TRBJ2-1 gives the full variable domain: DSGVTQTPKHLITATGQRVTLRCSPRSGDLSVYWYQQSLDQGLQFLIQYYNGEERAKGNILERFSAQQFPDLHSELNLSSLELGDSALYFCASSVALSGLAVYNEQFFGPGTRLTVL.

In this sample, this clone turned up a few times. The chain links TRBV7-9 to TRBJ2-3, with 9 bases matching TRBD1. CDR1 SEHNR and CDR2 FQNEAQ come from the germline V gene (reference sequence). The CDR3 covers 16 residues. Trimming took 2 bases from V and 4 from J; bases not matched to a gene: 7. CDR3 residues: CASSLWRDRAADTQYF. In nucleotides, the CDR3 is TGTGCCAGCAGCTTATGGCGGGACAGGGCCGCAGATACGCAGTATTTT.

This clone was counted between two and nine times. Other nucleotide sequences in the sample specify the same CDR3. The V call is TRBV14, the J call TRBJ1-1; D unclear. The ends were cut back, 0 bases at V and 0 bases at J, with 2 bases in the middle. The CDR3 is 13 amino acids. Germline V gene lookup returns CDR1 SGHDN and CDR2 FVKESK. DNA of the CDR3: TGTGCCAGCAGCCAAGAACTGAACACTGAAGCTTTCTTT. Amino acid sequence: CASSQELNTEAFF.